The 29 T cell receptor beta chains below were found in one sample sequenced in a study of OX40 agonist ivuxolimab in advanced cancers. Produced via immunoSEQ multiplex PCR; TCRdb's table is partial and in-frame only. This table holds approximately 100,000 clones, approximately 85% found once. The material sequenced was CD4+ or CD8+ T cells sorted from blood, taken in a trial of the OX40 agonist ivuxolimab. These receptors were obtained from an adult with an advanced solid tumor such as melanoma, head and neck, liver or kidney cancer.

This sequence joins TRBV28 and TRBJ1-2; no definite D call. CDR1 MDHEN and CDR2 SYDVKM come from the germline V gene. This CDR3 has 13 residues. The V end lost 1 base, the J end lost 6 bases, and 9 bases lay between the germline ends. The CDR3 is CASSLSEADGYTF. CDR3 sequence (DNA): TGTGCCAGCAGTTTATCAGAGGCGGATGGCTACACCTTC.

The chain links TRBV2 to TRBJ2-4, with unresolved D. Trimming took 5 bases from V and 0 from J, leaving 2 bases between them. The CDR3 is made up of 12 amino acids. Germline CDR1 is SNHLY and CDR2 is FYNNEI. The CDR3 loop reads CASSPAKNIQYF. CDR3 nucleotides: TGTGCCAGCAGTCCAGCCAAAAACATTCAGTACTTC. Full variable domain (outside the CDR3, taken from reference TRBV2 and TRBJ2-4): EPEVTQTPSHQVTQMGQEVILRCVPISNHLYFYWYRQILGQKVEFLVSFYNNEISEKSEIFDDQFSVERPDGSNFTLKIRSTKLEDSAMYFCASSPAKNIQYFGAGTRLSVL.

The chain has TRBV7-2 and TRBJ1-2; D gene ambiguous. The CDR3 totals 13 residues. The V gene lost 5 bases and the J gene lost 6 bases, with 13 bases spanning the gap. CDR1 SGHTA and CDR2 FQGNSA come from the germline V gene. DNA of the CDR3: TGTGCCAGCAGCATTCGGACTCGGGATGGCTACACCTTC. This gives the protein CASSIRTRDGYTF.

The chain carries TRBV9 and TRBJ1-1; tentatively, D is TRBD1 (6 bases). This CDR3 contains 17 residues. V was trimmed by 1 base and J by 2 bases, leaving 18 bases between them. Germline CDR1 and CDR2: SGDLS and YYNGEE. The CDR3 protein is CASSVLGQWVENTEAFF. CDR3 coding DNA: TGTGCCAGCAGCGTATTAGGACAGTGGGTAGAAAACACTGAAGCTTTCTTT. The full variable domain, its missing parts supplied by reference TRBV9 and TRBJ1-1, is DSGVTQTPKHLITATGQRVTLRCSPRSGDLSVYWYQQSLDQGLQFLIQYYNGEERAKGNILERFSAQQFPDLHSELNLSSLELGDSALYFCASSVLGQWVENTEAFFGQGTRLTVV.

The chain employs TRBV28 and TRBJ2-5, with D possibly being TRBD1 or TRBD2 (5 bases each). The DNA end favors TRBJ2-7, so the J call may be wrong. The CDR3 consists of 14 residues. The germline V gene encodes CDR1 MDHEN and CDR2 SYDVKM. The CDR3 here is CASSLVEGSYEQYF. The CDR3 coding sequence is TGTGCCAGCAGTTTGGTAGAGGGGTCCTACGAGCAGTACTTC.

J is TRBJ2-3 and V is TRBV28; D unresolved. This CDR3 region has 12 residues. V was pared by 5 bases and J by 6 bases, with 9 bases between. Looked up from germline, CDR1 is MDHEN and CDR2 is SYDVKM. The CDR3 spells CASSHGWDTQYF. DNA for the CDR3: TGTGCCAGCAGTCACGGTTGGGATACGCAGTATTTT.

The sample holds many counts of this clone. The chain carries TRBV28 and TRBJ1-2, with TRBD1 matching 8 bases. Germline loops: CDR1 MDHEN, CDR2 SYDVKM. The ends lost 3 bases at V and 4 bases at J; junction bases unmatched: 13. This CDR3 is 17 amino acids long. The CDR3 DNA is TGTGCCAGCAGTTTGCCCGCCTGGACAGGGTTTTTCTATGGCTACACCTTC. Residues: CASSLPAWTGFFYGYTF.

This clone was seen just once. V is TRBV9 and J is TRBJ2-1; D perhaps matches TRBD1 (5 bases). The germline V and J ends were trimmed by 3 bases and 0 bases, with 13 bases remaining between them. The CDR3 contains 16 residues. Germline V gene data show CDR1 as SGDLS and CDR2 as YYNGEE. The DNA of the CDR3 is TGTGCCAGCAGCGCCCCGACTGGACACTCCTACAATGAGCAGTTCTTC. It encodes CASSAPTGHSYNEQFF.

The chain has TRBV7-9 and TRBJ2-7; 9 bases are shared with TRBD2. V was pared by 1 base and J by 3 bases, with 1 base of the junction left unmatched. Germline CDR1 is SEHNR and CDR2 is FQNEAQ (reference sequence). CDR3 length equals 14 residues. The DNA of the CDR3 is TGTGCCAGCAGCTTAGATAGCGGGAGCTACGAGCAGTACTTC. It is translated as CASSLDSGSYEQYF. The full variable domain, with the rest looked up from reference TRBV7-9 and TRBJ2-7, is DTGVSQNPRHKITKRGQNVTFRCDPISEHNRLYWYRQTLGQGPEFLTYFQNEAQLEKSRLLSDRFSAERPKGSFSTLEIQRTEQGDSAMYLCASSLDSGSYEQYFGPGTRLTVT.

This clone was picked up one time. The chain uses TRBV10-3 and TRBJ2-7; D perhaps matches TRBD1 (6 bases). The CDR3 loop spans 14 amino acids. Trimming removed 8 bases at V and 2 bases at J, with 16 bases between. Germline values: CDR1 ENHRY, CDR2 SYGVKD. The CDR3 protein is CAIGGTQIPYEQYF. As DNA, the CDR3 is TGTGCCATCGGGGGCACTCAGATTCCCTACGAGCAGTACTTC.

The J gene is TRBJ2-1, the V gene TRBV6-6; no reliable D call. Germline-derived CDR1 and CDR2 are MNHNY and SVGAGI (reference sequence). V was clipped by 6 bases and J by 6 bases, with 15 bases between them. This CDR3 spans 14 amino acids. CDR3 in DNA: TGTGCCAGCAGCCCCTCCCCTATCGGCAATGAGCAGTTCTTC. Its translation: CASSPSPIGNEQFF.

This rearrangement joins TRBV7-9 to TRBJ2-1; D call uncertain. The CDR3 is 15 residues long. The V gene lost 6 bases and the J gene lost 2 bases, with 14 bases spanning the gap. The germline CDR1 and CDR2 sequences are SEHNR and FQNEAQ (reference sequence). CDR3 residues: CASSANPGAYNEQFF. The CDR3 DNA follows: TGTGCCAGCAGTGCTAACCCAGGTGCCTACAATGAGCAGTTCTTC.

The V and J genes are TRBV28 and TRBJ2-5; perhaps TRBD1 as D (6 bases). The assigned J gene may be wrong: the sequence end matches TRBJ2-7 better. Germline V gene lookup returns CDR1 MDHEN and CDR2 SYDVKM. The CDR3 loop spans 13 amino acids. CDR3 region: CASSLTTGYEQYF. The DNA for the CDR3 is TGTGCCAGCAGTTTAACGACAGGCTACGAGCAGTACTTC.

The J gene is TRBJ2-7, the V gene TRBV11-3; 11 positions agree with TRBD1. The CDR3 totals 14 residues. Germline V gene data show CDR1 as SGHNT and CDR2 as YENEEA. Trimming cost V 5 bases and J 5 bases; bases outside gene matches: 5. Written as DNA, the CDR3 is TGTGCCAGCAGCGTGGGACAGGGGGGACACGAGCAGTACTTC. It translates to CASSVGQGGHEQYF.

The rearrangement joins TRBV28 to TRBJ2-7; 7 bases agree with TRBD2. After removal of 2 bases from V and 3 bases from J, the junction contained 4 bases not matched to a gene. Germline V gene lookup returns CDR1 MDHEN and CDR2 SYDVKM. The CDR3 is made up of 14 amino acids. Written as DNA, the CDR3 is TGTGCCAGCAGTTTAGCGGGAGCCAACTACGAGCAGTACTTC. This codes for CASSLAGANYEQYF.

The V call is TRBV27, the J call TRBJ2-7; D call uncertain. Germline CDR1 MNHEY, CDR2 SMNVEV (reference sequence). Trimming shortened V by 6 bases and J by 2 bases, and 14 bases separated the two germline ends. The CDR3 has 14 amino acids. This CDR3 reads CASSLMDGAYEQYF. The CDR3 DNA sequence: TGTGCCAGCAGCCTGATGGACGGAGCCTACGAGCAGTACTTC.

The rearrangement joins TRBV2 to TRBJ2-6; D might be TRBD1 (5 bases). This CDR3 region has 15 residues. V lost 6 bases and J lost 0, with 9 bases in between. CDR1 is SNHLY and CDR2 is FYNNEI in the germline V gene. The CDR3 nucleotides are TGTGCCAGCAGGGCTACAGGCTCTGGGGCCAACGTCCTGACTTTC. Translated: CASRATGSGANVLTF.

The chain carries TRBV5-4 and TRBJ2-2; D could derive from TRBD1 or TRBD2 (5 bases each). The germline V and J ends were trimmed by 2 bases and 5 bases, with 10 bases remaining between them. Germline assignment: CDR1 SGHNT and CDR2 YYREEE (reference sequence). CDR3 length equals 14 residues. CDR3 bases: TGTGCCAGCAGCTTCCGTTGGGGGACCGGGGAGCTGTTTTTT. Protein sequence: CASSFRWGTGELFF.

This chain connects TRBV19 to TRBJ2-5, with D perhaps matching TRBD1 (5 bases). V gave up 0 bases and J gave up 2 bases, with 10 bases separating them. This CDR3 is 15 amino acids long. Germline CDR1 reads LNHDA; CDR2 reads SQIVND (reference sequence). The CDR3 DNA sequence: TGTGCCAGTAGTATAGAGTTGACAGCACAAGAGACCCAGTACTTC. Protein sequence: CASSIELTAQETQYF.

The V and J genes are TRBV5-4 and TRBJ2-5; D not certain. Trimming shortened V by 1 base and J by 5 bases, and 9 bases separated the two germline ends. CDR3 length equals 13 residues. Looked up from germline, CDR1 is SGHNT and CDR2 is YYREEE (reference sequence). The CDR3 loop reads CASSLPGQETQYF. CDR3 sequence (DNA): TGTGCCAGCAGCTTGCCAGGCCAGGAGACCCAGTACTTC.

The V call is TRBV5-6, the J call TRBJ2-1; TRBD1 matches at 7 bases. V trimming: 0 bases; J trimming: 7 bases; junction bases outside the gene matches: 16. Germline CDR1 is SGHDT and CDR2 is YYEEEE. CDR3 length: 18 residues. The CDR3 nucleotides are TGTGCCAGCAGCTTGGTGACGATTCTTTCGACAGGGCGAAATGAGCAGTTCTTC. It codes for CASSLVTILSTGRNEQFF.

The V gene is TRBV13, the J gene TRBJ2-7; D unclear. Trimming stripped 5 bases from V and 4 bases from J, with 15 bases between. The CDR3 is 14 residues long. Germline lookup yields CDR1 PRHDT and CDR2 FYEKMQ (reference sequence). The CDR3 is CASSLPSSGYEQYF. In nucleotides, the CDR3 is TGTGCCAGCAGCCTCCCCTCTTCCGGGTACGAGCAGTACTTC.

The chain links TRBV28 to TRBJ2-1; no definite D call. Trimming left V 5 bases short and J 0 bases short, with 20 bases between. The V gene's germline CDR1 is MDHEN and CDR2 SYDVKM. The CDR3 runs 18 residues. CDR3 residues: CASSGVDLRKSSYNEQFF. CDR3 nucleotide sequence: TGTGCCAGCAGTGGCGTAGACCTCAGAAAAAGCTCCTACAATGAGCAGTTCTTC.

This chain uses TRBV15 with TRBJ2-1; 11 bases are shared with TRBD2. The CDR3 loop spans 17 amino acids. J lost 2 bases, V lost 0 bases, and 3 bases had no gene match. CDR1 and CDR2 from the germline V gene are LNHNV and YYDKDF (reference sequence). The chain's CDR3 is CATSRDGTSGPYNEQFF. DNA of the CDR3: TGTGCCACCAGCAGAGACGGGACTAGCGGCCCCTACAATGAGCAGTTCTTC. Full variable domain (remainder filled in from reference TRBV15 and TRBJ2-1): DAMVIQNPRYQVTQFGKPVTLSCSQTLNHNVMYWYQQKSSQAPKLLFHYYDKDFNNEADTPDNFQSRRPNTSFCFLDIRSPGLGDTAMYLCATSRDGTSGPYNEQFFGPGTRLTVL.

This sequence joins TRBV9 and TRBJ1-2; D gene uncertain. In germline, CDR1 is SGDLS, CDR2 YYNGEE. The CDR3 extends over 13 amino acids. V was trimmed by 2 bases and J by 8 bases, leaving 13 bases between them. CDR3 nucleotides: TGTGCCAGCAGCGTCGATGAGGCCGGCGGCTACACCTTC. Encoded protein: CASSVDEAGGYTF.

This chain uses TRBV29-1 with TRBJ2-1; 11 bases agree with TRBD2. There are 16 residues in the CDR3. The germline V gene has CDR1 SQVTM and CDR2 ANQGSEA. With V trimmed by 4 bases and J by 1 base, 6 bases remained unmatched. The CDR3 DNA sequence: TGCAGCGTTGTTAGCGGGAGGGCCGGGTCCTACAATGAGCAGTTCTTC. This gives the protein CSVVSGRAGSYNEQFF.

This clone was seen only a few times. The rearrangement uses TRBV9 and TRBJ2-6; D not certain. The V gene lost 2 bases and the J gene lost 0 bases, with 6 bases spanning the gap. CDR1 SGDLS and CDR2 YYNGEE come from the germline V gene. This CDR3 has 15 amino acids. The CDR3 region is CASSVTHSGANVLTF. CDR3 DNA: TGTGCCAGCAGCGTCACCCACTCTGGGGCCAACGTCCTGACTTTC.

The chain couples TRBV14 to TRBJ1-4; weak D call: TRBD1 (5 bases). Between the trimmed V and J ends, which lost 6 bases and 7 bases, there was a span of 15 bases. Per the germline V gene, CDR1 is SGHDN and CDR2 is FVKESK. CDR3 length: 14 residues. The CDR3 region has the DNA TGTGCCAGCAGAGGCAGGGTCATCGGTGAAAAACTGTTTTTT. It is translated as CASRGRVIGEKLFF.

V is TRBV7-8 and J is TRBJ2-3, with 10 bases lining up with TRBD1. Per germline, CDR1 SGHVS and CDR2 FQNEAQ. The CDR3 extends over 16 amino acids. The V gene end was trimmed by 3 bases and the J gene end by 4 bases; junction bases not matched to a gene: 7. In nucleotides, the CDR3 is TGTGCCAGCAGCTTCCCCGGGACAGGGGTGCCAGATACGCAGTATTTT. It encodes CASSFPGTGVPDTQYF.